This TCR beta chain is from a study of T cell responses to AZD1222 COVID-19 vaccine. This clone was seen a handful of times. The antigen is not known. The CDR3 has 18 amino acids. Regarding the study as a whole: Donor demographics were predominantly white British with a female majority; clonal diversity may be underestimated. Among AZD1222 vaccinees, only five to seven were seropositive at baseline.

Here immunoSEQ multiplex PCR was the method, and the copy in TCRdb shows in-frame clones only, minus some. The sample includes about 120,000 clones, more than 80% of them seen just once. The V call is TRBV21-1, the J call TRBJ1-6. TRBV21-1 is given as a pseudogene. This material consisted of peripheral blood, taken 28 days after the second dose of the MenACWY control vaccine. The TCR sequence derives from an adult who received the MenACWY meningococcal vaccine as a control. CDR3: CASSTTGRPSSYNSPLHF. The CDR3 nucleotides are TGTGCCAGCAGCACAACGGGACGGCCGAGCTCCTATAATTCACCCCTCCACTTT.